Each of the 29 T cell receptor beta chains below was sequenced from the same sample in a study of T cells after somatic rescue of genetic block. Assay used: immunoSEQ multiplex PCR; TCRdb lists only in-frame clones, some missing. The table shows 12,000 to 15,000 clones, with over 70% occurring only once. Input material: peripheral blood mononuclear cells (PBMCs). Source of these receptors: a boy aged 10-17 years.

The chain employs TRBV11-2 and TRBJ2-7; D call uncertain. Deletions cut 2 bases from V and 1 base from J, with 12 bases between. The CDR3 is 15 amino acids. From germline, CDR1 is SGHAT and CDR2 FQNNGV. Here the CDR3 DNA reads TGTGCCAGCAGCTTAATGGTGGGGATATCCTACGAGCAGTACTTC. Translating gives CASSLMVGISYEQYF.

The genes are TRBV10-3 and TRBJ2-1; 14 nucleotides agree with TRBD2. Germline-derived CDR1 and CDR2 are ENHRY and SYGVKD. The CDR3 totals 17 residues. V shed 0 bases, J shed 2 bases, and the junction held 0 bases outside the gene matches. CDR3 loop: CAISESTSGRAYNEQFF. The CDR3 coding sequence is TGTGCCATCAGTGAGTCGACTAGCGGGAGGGCCTACAATGAGCAGTTCTTC.

The CDR3 DNA reads TGTGCCAGCAGCCTCACACATCCATTCTACGAGCAGTACTTC. It encodes CASSLTHPFYEQYF. The chain links TRBV28 to TRBJ2-7; D gene unclear. The CDR3 has 14 amino acids. Germline V gene lookup returns CDR1 MDHEN and CDR2 SYDVKM. The V gene lost 6 bases and the J gene lost 3 bases, with 15 bases spanning the gap.

The V and J genes are TRBV27 and TRBJ2-1; 10 nucleotides line up with TRBD2. The CDR3 spans 16 residues. Germline V gene data show CDR1 as MNHEY and CDR2 as SMNVEV (reference sequence). V dropped 4 bases and J dropped 1; count of bases not matched to a gene: 4. CDR3 DNA sequence: TGTGCCAGCAGTTCTCAGCGGGGGGGTTCCTACAATGAGCAGTTCTTC. This codes for CASSSQRGGSYNEQFF.

The CDR3 spells CASRLTVNYGYTF. DNA for the CDR3: TGTGCCAGCAGATTGACCGTTAACTATGGCTACACCTTC. This chain joins TRBV6-5 and TRBJ1-2, with no clear D. Germline V CDR1 and CDR2: MNHEY, SVGAGI. V gave up 6 bases and J gave up 1 base, with 9 bases separating them. There are 13 residues in the CDR3.

The CDR3 loop reads CASSPRTEAYEQYF. The CDR3 DNA reads TGTGCCAGCTCACCACGGACAGAAGCCTACGAGCAGTACTTC. The chain is built from TRBV18 and TRBJ2-7, with D possibly TRBD1 on 6 matching bases. There are 14 residues in the CDR3. Trimming took off 1 base at V and 2 bases at J, with 9 bases between the two ends. Germline loops: CDR1 KGHSH, CDR2 LQKENI.

CDR3 sequence: CASSSQGYAAQYF. In nucleotides, the CDR3 is TGTGCCAGCAGTTCACAGGGTTACGCGGCGCAGTATTTT. The rearrangement links TRBV7-2 to TRBJ2-3; a weak D match, TRBD1 (6 bases). Trimming took 6 bases from V and 10 from J, leaving 17 bases between them. Germline V lookup: CDR1 SGHTA, CDR2 FQGNSA. The CDR3 has 13 amino acids. The variable domain in full, completed from reference TRBV7-2 and TRBJ2-3, reads GAGVSQSPSNKVTEKGKDVELRCDPISGHTALYWYRQSLGQGLEFLIYFQGNSAPDKSGLPSDRFSAERTGGSVSTLTIQRTQQEDSAVYLCASSSQGYAAQYFGPGTRLTVL.

This sequence joins TRBV13 and TRBJ2-5; 8 positions agree with TRBD1. The end of the DNA aligns better with TRBJ2-7, so the J call may be wrong. The germline V gene encodes CDR1 PRHDT and CDR2 FYEKMQ (reference sequence). This CDR3 has 15 amino acids. In DNA form, the CDR3 reads TGTGCCAGCAGCCACAGGGGGAGGAGCTCCTACGAGCAGTACTTC. The encoded protein is CASSHRGRSSYEQYF.

This clone was observed a few times. The DNA for the CDR3 is TGTGCCTGGAGCTCTAGCGGGGTTAGCACAGATACGCAGTATTTT. The encoded protein is CAWSSSGVSTDTQYF. This chain joins TRBV30 and TRBJ2-3; 9 bases line up with TRBD2. After removal of 3 bases from V and 0 bases from J, the junction contained 4 bases not matched to a gene. Germline values: CDR1 GTSNPN, CDR2 SVGIG (reference sequence). The CDR3 sequence is 15 residues long.

The genes are TRBV28 and TRBJ1-1; the match to TRBD1 covers 10 bases. There are 14 residues in the CDR3. V shed 10 bases and J 0 bases; nucleotides not matched to a gene: 5. The germline gives CDR1 MDHEN, CDR2 SYDVKM. The CDR3 nucleotides read TGTGCCATCGGGACAGGGGCCTTGAACACTGAAGCTTTCTTT. Protein sequence: CAIGTGALNTEAFF.

This rearrangement joins TRBV4-2 to TRBJ1-1; TRBD1 is a possible D gene (6 bases). The CDR3 runs to 18 residues. V shed 5 bases and J shed 1 base, with 23 bases lying between them. Per the germline V gene, CDR1 is LGHNA and CDR2 is YNFKEQ. In DNA, the CDR3 is TGTGCCAGCAGCTCAGGACTCCGGGACCGAGGGGGGAACACTGAAGCTTTCTTT. Translated: CASSSGLRDRGGNTEAFF.

The genes are TRBV6-5 and TRBJ1-2, with TRBD1 matching over 8 bases. This CDR3 region has 15 residues. V gave up 8 bases and J gave up 0 bases; unmatched junction bases: 8. Germline CDR1 reads MNHEY; CDR2 reads SVGAGI. Here the CDR3 DNA reads TGTGCCAGCCGCGGGCAGGGGGCCGCTAACTATGGCTACACCTTC. Its translation: CASRGQGAANYGYTF.

V and J are TRBV5-1 and TRBJ2-7; D unresolved. V gave up 0 bases and J gave up 3 bases, with 13 bases separating them. There are 15 residues in the CDR3. Germline CDR1 is SGHRS and CDR2 is YFSETQ. The CDR3 region is CASSLAGGIIYEQYF. The DNA of the CDR3 is TGCGCCAGCAGCTTGGCCGGCGGCATAATCTACGAGCAGTACTTC.

The gene calls are TRBV30 and TRBJ2-7; a weak D match, TRBD1 (7 bases). V was trimmed by 2 bases and J by 5 bases, leaving 25 bases between them. The CDR3 sequence is 17 residues long. The germline CDR1 and CDR2 sequences are GTSNPN and SVGIG (reference sequence). CDR3 sequence (DNA): TGTGCCTGGAGTATTTTGGGTTGGGGCAGGGGGGTTCACGAGCAGTACTTC. Translation: CAWSILGWGRGVHEQYF. The whole variable domain, filled in from reference TRBV30 and TRBJ2-7, reads SQTIHQWPATLVQPVGSPLSLECTVEGTSNPNLYWYRQAAGRGLQLLFYSVGIGQISSEVPQNLSASRPQDRQFILSSKKLLLSDSGFYLCAWSILGWGRGVHEQYFGPGTRLTVT.

This chain uses TRBV13 with TRBJ2-7, with 8 bases identical to TRBD2. Germline V gene sequence: CDR1 PRHDT, CDR2 FYEKMQ (reference sequence). The CDR3 is 15 residues long. V lost 2 bases, J lost 4 bases, and 7 bases stayed unmatched. The CDR3 sequence is CASSLNLAGTYEQYF. The CDR3 nucleotides are TGTGCCAGCAGCTTAAATCTAGCGGGTACATACGAGCAGTACTTC.

V gene TRBV10-3 combines with J gene TRBJ2-1; tentative D call: TRBD2 (6 bases). The germline V and J ends were trimmed by 7 bases and 8 bases, with 18 bases remaining between them. The V gene's germline CDR1 is ENHRY and CDR2 SYGVKD. The CDR3 runs to 14 residues. The chain's CDR3 is CAIKGSSVGHEQFF. The CDR3 DNA reads TGTGCCATCAAAGGGTCTAGCGTGGGCCATGAGCAGTTCTTC.

This clone was detected only a few times. The V gene is TRBV28, the J gene TRBJ1-2, with D tentatively TRBD1 (5 bases). The V gene lost 11 bases and the J gene lost 2 bases, with 9 bases spanning the gap. Per the germline V gene, CDR1 is MDHEN and CDR2 is SYDVKM. The CDR3 sequence is 11 residues long. CDR3 loop: CAGGVNYGYTF. The CDR3 DNA sequence: TGTGCCGGAGGGGTAAACTATGGCTACACCTTC.

The chain has TRBV12-5 and TRBJ2-5; 9 bases are a match to TRBD1. The CDR3 has 12 residues. Germline-derived CDR1 and CDR2 are LGHNT and FRNRAP. V shed 6 bases, J shed 7 bases, and the junction held 3 bases outside the gene matches. The CDR3 region has the DNA TGTGCTAGTGGACAGGGGGCCGGGACCCAGTACTTC. This codes for CASGQGAGTQYF.

This chain uses TRBV6-5 with TRBJ1-6; a possible D gene is TRBD1 (5 bases). The CDR3 loop spans 16 amino acids. The germline gives CDR1 MNHEY, CDR2 SVGAGI. Trimming pared 0 bases from V and 14 bases from J, leaving 20 bases between. CDR3: CASSYSRAGRMVTLHF. The DNA for the CDR3 is TGTGCCAGCAGTTACTCGAGGGCGGGACGCATGGTGACCCTCCACTTT.

This chain links TRBV5-5 with TRBJ1-4; 9 bases map to TRBD1. Germline values: CDR1 SGHKS, CDR2 YYEKEE (reference sequence). This CDR3 comprises 16 residues. After removal of 4 bases from V and 5 bases from J, the junction contained 9 bases not matched to a gene. CDR3 DNA sequence: TGTGCCAGCAGCCCTCCGACAGGGGGAGGAAATGAAAAACTGTTTTTT. This sequence encodes CASSPPTGGGNEKLFF.

The J gene is TRBJ1-4, the V gene TRBV19; D is uncertain. The CDR3 spans 13 residues. Germline CDR1 reads LNHDA; CDR2 reads SQIVND (reference sequence). V lost 8 bases to trimming and J lost 8 bases, with 15 bases between them. The CDR3 spells CASRVGVYEKLFF. The CDR3 nucleotides read TGTGCCAGTCGGGTGGGCGTTTACGAAAAACTGTTTTTT.

The CDR3: CASSQEFDSSYGYTF. As DNA, the CDR3 is TGTGCCAGCAGCCAAGAGTTCGACAGCTCCTATGGCTACACCTTC. The chain employs TRBV14 and TRBJ1-2; D possibly corresponds to TRBD1 (5 bases). V was clipped by 0 bases and J by 4 bases, with 12 bases between them. The germline gives CDR1 SGHDN, CDR2 FVKESK. This CDR3 is 15 amino acids long.

CDR3 coding DNA: TGTGCCAGCAGTTTCGGGGGGCCCCAGCATTTT. Its translation is CASSFGGPQHF. V is TRBV28 and J is TRBJ1-5; D perhaps matches TRBD1 (5 bases). CDR1 MDHEN and CDR2 SYDVKM come from the germline V gene. The CDR3 extends over 11 amino acids. The V gene lost 3 bases and the J gene lost 9 bases, with 6 bases spanning the gap.

This chain connects TRBV6-5 to TRBJ2-1, with TRBD2 matching 13 bases. Germline-derived CDR1 and CDR2 are MNHEY and SVGAGI. V shed 5 bases, J shed 7 bases, and the junction held 5 bases outside the gene matches. The CDR3 runs to 15 residues. In DNA, the CDR3 is TGTGCCAGCAGTAGACTAGCGGGGGGCGGGAATGAGCAGTTCTTC. Translating it yields CASSRLAGGGNEQFF.

This chain uses TRBV10-1 with TRBJ2-3, with D hard to call. CDR3 length: 14 residues. Germline V gene lookup returns CDR1 WNHNN and CDR2 SYGVQD (reference sequence). Trimming removed 3 bases at V and 0 bases at J, with 7 bases between. For the CDR3, the DNA is TGCGCCAGCAGTGAAGAACCTAGCACAGATACGCAGTATTTT. It is translated as CASSEEPSTDTQYF.

The CDR3 DNA reads as TGTGCCAGCAGCCAGACAGGGTCCCTCTCCTACAATGAGCAGTTCTTC. Encoded protein: CASSQTGSLSYNEQFF. The rearrangement joins TRBV5-5 to TRBJ2-1; 7 bases are a match to TRBD1. From germline, CDR1 is SGHKS and CDR2 YYEKEE (reference sequence). The J segment lost 0 bases and the V segment lost 4 bases, leaving 7 bases of the junction unmatched. CDR3 size: 16 residues.

This clone is medium-sized. This CDR3 is also generated by other DNA sequences in the sample. CDR3 protein: CASTGTASETQYF. The CDR3 coding sequence is TGCGCCAGCACAGGAACTGCCAGCGAGACCCAGTACTTC. V and J are TRBV4-1 and TRBJ2-5; unclear D gene. V shed 7 bases and J shed 5 bases, with 14 bases lying between them. CDR3 length equals 13 residues. Germline V gene data show CDR1 as MGHRA and CDR2 as YSYEKL.

Only a few counts were recorded for this clone. The J gene is TRBJ1-1, the V gene TRBV30; no definite D call. CDR1 and CDR2 (germline): GTSNPN, SVGIG (reference sequence). The V end lost 1 base, the J end lost 1 base, and 7 bases lay between the germline ends. This CDR3 contains 13 residues. The CDR3 DNA reads TGTGCCTGGAGTGGGAATACGAACACTGAAGCTTTCTTT. Its translation: CAWSGNTNTEAFF.

This clone is labeled medium-sized. This chain joins TRBV5-1 and TRBJ2-5; D is possibly TRBD1 (5 bases). V was clipped by 6 bases and J by 2 bases, with 14 bases between them. This CDR3 region has 14 residues. Germline values: CDR1 SGHRS, CDR2 YFSETQ. CDR3 amino acids: CASNVGAVQETQYF. CDR3 coding DNA: TGCGCCAGCAACGTTGGGGCAGTGCAAGAGACCCAGTACTTC.